This T cell receptor beta chain was identified during a study of blood T cell repertoires in COVID-19. Seattle-derived patients entered the study during active infection and were followed longitudinally. Assay: immunoSEQ multiplex PCR; the TCRdb copy retains only in-frame clones and omits some. The data hold 150,000 to 200,000 clones, with approximately 95% observed a single time. This CDR3 is built from 15 residues. Germline assignment: CDR1 SGHRS and CDR2 YFSETQ. With 4 bases clipped from V and 5 bases from J, the junction kept 9 bases outside the gene matches. V usage is TRBV5-1 and J usage is TRBJ1-2, with 9 bases lining up with TRBD1. Sequenced sample: peripheral blood. The sequence was collected from a woman aged 60 to 75 with COVID-19, enrolled during active disease. CDR3 loop: CASSQSPGTGYGYTF. The CDR3 DNA sequence: TGCGCCAGCAGCCAGAGTCCCGGGACAGGGTATGGCTACACCTTC.